This section outlines one T cell receptor (beta chain) sequence together with its context. Antigen unknown. These data are taken from a study of cytomegalovirus exposure and HLA in healthy donors. About the study: There were some 410 genotyped donors. Of these, about 81% fell in the genetic ancestry cluster associated with self-reported Caucasian donors. Study-wide findings and caveats: Previously analyzed data showed that most TCR beta V segments were productive at a frequency of about 87% or about 30%. The study listed 164 cytomegalovirus-associated TCR beta chains.

In the PCR, 60 Vbeta and 13 Jbeta primers were used. TCRdb's copy holds only in-frame clones and misses some; the assay was immunoSEQ multiplex PCR. The sample has 200,000 to 250,000 clones, more than 70% seen once. After removal of 8 bases from V and 0 bases from J, the junction contained 10 bases not matched to a gene. The CDR3 has 15 amino acids. Germline V gives CDR1 GTSNPN, CDR2 SVGIG (reference sequence). This clonotype was sampled from a human donor in good health. The chain recombines TRBV30 with TRBJ1-1, with 9 bases fitting TRBD1. Sequencing was carried out using PBMCs. CDR3 DNA sequence: TGTGCCGTTAAGGGACAGGGCCTAATGAACACTGAAGCTTTCTTT. This sequence encodes CAVKGQGLMNTEAFF.